This T cell receptor (beta chain) is from a study of cytomegalovirus exposure and HLA in healthy donors (dated by TCRdb to 2016 to 2017). Regarding the complete study: An earlier analysis of under 600 of the donors reported 250 to 300 Gb of sequence data and roughly 100 million unique TCR beta sequences from some 180 million T cells. Donor age, sex, ethnicity and CMV serostatus were collected together with the repertoire data. An earlier analysis of roughly 600 of the donors used high-throughput TCR beta sequencing to judge whether each TCR beta V gene segment behaved as functional or pseudogenic. Around 320 gigabases of sequencing data and approximately 85 million unique TCR sequences were included in an early release covering about 700 HLA-typed donors. The genetic ancestry cluster associated with self-reported Caucasian donors included 70% to 85% of the roughly 400 genotyped donors. About five DR-DQ haplotypes were handled as single units for association and clustering because linkage in the cohort was strong. Typing coverage varied by locus: 629-630 donors for A, B, C, DRB1 and DQB1; roughly 560 for DQA1; around 610 for DPA1; approximately 490 for DPB1. On average, about 240,000 unique TCR beta nucleotide sequences were sequenced per donor among a few hundred genotyped donors of the cohort, with roughly 18% of those sequences being non-productive. In a later analysis, previously published TCR beta repertoires from hundreds of donors were re-analyzed and high-resolution HLA genotyping was added so that TCR occurrence patterns could be studied. Using immunosequencing, the study profiled T cell repertoires from roughly 650 subjects and related those repertoires to cytomegalovirus serostatus. All discovery cohort repertoires had been generated on a single sequencing platform. The study aimed to test whether cataloging public T cell receptors could reveal signatures of past pathogen exposure. HLA typing covered class I and class II loci at four-digit resolution. High-throughput TCR immunosequencing, statistical association of individual TCRs with disease status, and machine learning were combined to predict cytomegalovirus infection status. Along with the roughly 700-subject first cohort, a separate validation cohort of over a hundred different subjects was used. Genome-wide SNP genotypes for about 60% of the roughly 670 donors were used in a later genetic analysis, which treated that subset as a discovery cohort. The later analysis used no new phenotypic data to find candidate immune exposures, relying instead on TCR beta sequences and their occurrence across donors. Overall study outcomes, separate from this receptor: Because some donors lacked HLA typing at each locus, the association tests relied only on the typed subset. The classifier was reported to diagnose cytomegalovirus status with high specificity and sensitivity in both the original and validation cohorts. The earlier analysis of approximately 590 of the donors excluded approximately 15 rarely observed V segments, including chromosome 9 orphons, because counts were too low. The study listed 150 to 200 TCR beta chains as associated with cytomegalovirus. Some IMGT-functional V segments, including TRBV6-2 and TRBV6-3, could not be distinguished by the 87-base-pair reads and were therefore excluded. Broadly in line with IMGT annotations, most TCR beta V segments showed up in productive rearrangements about 90% or about 30% of the time in an earlier analysis of several hundred of the donors. Compared with the approximately 720-donor mean, donors in an Asian-associated ancestry cluster had fewer N-insertions in productive TCRs, according to a later genetic analysis. CMV serostatus was the only immune exposure information available for the cohort. Most TCR sequences were observed very rarely across donors, whereas some public TCRs were present in many individuals. A further reported finding was that TCR beta sequences accurately predicted the HLA-A and HLA-B alleles for most subjects in the first cohort. In a later analysis, the rate of TCR association differed among HLA loci, with DRB1 alleles having the most associated TCRs and HLA-C alleles having the fewest. At a false discovery rate of 0.05, a later analysis linked about 17,000 TCR beta sequences to specific HLA alleles. Presence/absence analyses assumed roughly uniform sequencing depth across donors, an assumption that may not hold. A group of highly shared sequence variants was considered likely to be a technical artifact of the sequencing pipeline. In vitro tests confirmed that a few of the cytomegalovirus-associated TCR beta chains recognize cytomegalovirus antigens. When HLA alleles, especially DR and DQ, strongly co-occurred, TCR associations were difficult to assign to individual alleles. According to a later analysis, most CMV-associated TCR beta chains appeared to be HLA-restricted, and the HLA associations seemed to be driven largely by CMV exposure. In a later analysis, HLA-associated TCR beta chains were found to be more clonally expanded and to have lower generation probabilities than equally common non-associated chains. The authors suggested that the approach could potentially be generalized to other disease states and immunological phenotypes. Linkage disequilibrium might explain the correlated functional status among segregating V segments, but an unknown experimental factor could not be ruled out. V-gene and J-gene trimming of TCR beta chains was associated with a missense DCLRE1C variant in a later genetic analysis, and the association was replicated in an independent cohort. Several of the top co-occurrence clusters appeared to be linked to parvovirus B19, influenza, CMV and Epstein-Barr virus, according to a later analysis. This cohort had only TCR beta chains sequenced, and the lack of alpha or paired-chain data limited which features could be detected.

Library prep was done by the immunoSEQ multiplex PCR assay. The multiplex PCR relied on a mix of 60 forward primers for TCR Vbeta segments and 13 reverse primers for TCR Jbeta segments. The CDR3 region of rearranged TCR beta genes was amplified from genomic DNA with a multiplex PCR assay. On the Illumina HiSeq System, the amplified TCR beta libraries were sequenced as 87-base-pair reads. The study's processing was this. Across the 640 or so repertoires, a later analysis counted some 81 million unique TCR beta chains, approximately 10 million of which were shared by at least two donors. To remove PCR and sequencing errors, raw reads were error-corrected and collapsed into unique sequences using a nearest-neighbor algorithm that merged closely related sequences. Alignment of CDR3 sequences to IMGT reference sequences was used to assign V, D and J gene segments. For a sequence to be retained, at least a six-nucleotide match to both a V gene segment and a J gene segment was required. Rearrangements were classified as productive when the CDR3 lacked stop codons and remained in frame with V and J, and all other rearrangements were classified as non-productive. CDR3 was defined according to IMGT convention as the region running from the second conserved V-encoded cysteine to the conserved J-encoded phenylalanine. In an earlier analysis of some 550 of the donors, sequences lacking an unambiguous match to a single V gene segment were excluded. An earlier analysis of approximately 590 of the donors classified V segments as functional when productive rearrangements were above 56.7% and as segregating when the standard deviation between donors was above 5%. A statistical classification framework was developed to diagnose cytomegalovirus status using the catalog of TCR beta chain sequences. In a later analysis, V and J genes were assigned by comparing TCR nucleotide sequences against IMGT/GENE-DB human TR gene sequences. The TCRdist pipeline was used in a later analysis to assign CDR3 sequences and most-parsimonious VDJ recombination scenarios. In a later analysis, each TCR beta chain was defined by its CDR3 amino acid sequence together with its V-gene family, and reads without a unique V-gene family were excluded. In a later analysis, fewer than 600 highly shared, low-generation-probability nucleotide sequences were removed to address suspected cross-contamination and a sequencing artifact. For each public chain, a later analysis derived a clonal expansion index from normalized ranks of inferred template counts within each repertoire. A later analysis computed generation probabilities with a VDJ recombination model fitted to out-of-frame rearrangements, and checked the results against IGoR. In a later analysis, TCR-TCR, TCR-HLA and TCR-CMV co-occurrence was scored with hypergeometric tests, and a repertoire-size bias correction was applied to TCR pairs. In a later analysis, false discovery rates were estimated by permuting HLA or CMV assignments 20 times. In a later analysis, co-occurring TCRs were grouped using DBSCAN, with TCRdist sequence similarity added in when clustering inside HLA-allele-positive subsets. Co-occurrence clustering excluded repertoires with fewer than 30,000 or more than 120,000 public chains, plus five with anomalous nucleotide sharing. The clones in this table, taken by TCRdb from immuneACCESS, are in-frame only. Not every clone is retained; where verified, under half of the shortfall comes from an unresolved V gene, and the cause of the rest is unknown. D and trimming come from the DNA, and the V and J calls and clone size come from that table. A total of about 94,000 clones appear in this sample, 76% of them only once. About 1.4% of the sample is in the top ten clones.

In total, 630 or so healthy bone marrow donors made up the cohort. Cohort members were all nominally healthy when sampled, although unrecorded immune exposures were likely present. The donor tested CMV seronegative, placing the donor among the roughly 340 seronegative members of the cohort. A peripheral blood sample was provided by each donor, and peripheral blood mononuclear cells were used for TCR beta sequencing. Genomic DNA was extracted from the blood cell samples with the Qiagen DNeasy Blood Extraction Kit. The germline V gene gives CDR1 as SGHTA and CDR2 as FQGNSA. Inclusive of the bounding cysteine and phenylalanine, the CDR3 is 18 residues long. The entry retains the CDR3 DNA only, 54 bases that are in frame from base 1. V loses 5 bases, J loses 0 bases, and the germline ends lie 20 bases apart. With respect to this clone: The specificity of this receptor is unknown. No much larger clone exists at a distance of one base, and base qualities are not known.

The receptor chain draws on TRBV7-2 and TRBJ1-5, and possibly TRBD1, on 6 matching bases. This clonotype was sampled from a male donor in good health and CMV-seronegative. Source material: PBMCs. The CDR3 region has the sequence CASSLRDTQYYSNQPQHF. The bases read TGTGCCAGCAGCCTCCGGGACACTCAGTATTATAGCAATCAGCCCCAGCATTTT.